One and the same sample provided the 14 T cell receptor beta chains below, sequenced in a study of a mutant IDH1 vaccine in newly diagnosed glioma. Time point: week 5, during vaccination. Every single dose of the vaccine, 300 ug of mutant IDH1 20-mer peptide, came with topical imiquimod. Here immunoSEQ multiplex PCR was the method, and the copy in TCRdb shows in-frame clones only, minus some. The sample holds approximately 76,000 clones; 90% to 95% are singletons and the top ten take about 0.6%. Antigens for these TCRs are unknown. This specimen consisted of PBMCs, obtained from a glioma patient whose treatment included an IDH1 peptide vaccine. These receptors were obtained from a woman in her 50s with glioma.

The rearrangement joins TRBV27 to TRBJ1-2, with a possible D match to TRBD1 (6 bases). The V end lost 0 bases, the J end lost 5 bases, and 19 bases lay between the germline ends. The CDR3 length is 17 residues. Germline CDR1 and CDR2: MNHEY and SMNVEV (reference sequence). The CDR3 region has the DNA TGTGCCAGCAGTTTATCCTGGTTCGCAGGGGCCGGGTATGGCTACACCTTC. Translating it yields CASSLSWFAGAGYGYTF.

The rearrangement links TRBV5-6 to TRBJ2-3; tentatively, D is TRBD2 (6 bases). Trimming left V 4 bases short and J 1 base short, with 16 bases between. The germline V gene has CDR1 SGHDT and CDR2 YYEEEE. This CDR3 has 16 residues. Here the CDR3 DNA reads TGTGCCAGCAGCCCTGGTCTAGCGACCCGCACAGATACGCAGTATTTT. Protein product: CASSPGLATRTDTQYF.

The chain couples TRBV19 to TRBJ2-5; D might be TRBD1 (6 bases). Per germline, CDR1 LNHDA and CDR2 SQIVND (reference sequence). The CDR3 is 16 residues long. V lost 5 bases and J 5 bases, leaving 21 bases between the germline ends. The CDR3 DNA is TGTGCCAGTAGTCTCCCTGGTGGGGCTACAGGGGAGACCCAGTACTTC. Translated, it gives CASSLPGGATGETQYF.

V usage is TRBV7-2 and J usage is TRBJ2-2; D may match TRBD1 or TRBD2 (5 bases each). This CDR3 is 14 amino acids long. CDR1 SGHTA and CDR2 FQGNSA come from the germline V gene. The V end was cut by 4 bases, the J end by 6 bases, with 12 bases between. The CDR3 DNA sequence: TGTGCCAGCAGCTATGGGGGATCGGCCGGGGAGCTGTTTTTT. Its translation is CASSYGGSAGELFF.

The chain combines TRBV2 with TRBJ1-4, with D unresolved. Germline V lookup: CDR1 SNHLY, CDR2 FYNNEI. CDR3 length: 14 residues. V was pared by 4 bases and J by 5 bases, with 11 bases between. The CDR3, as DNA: TGTGCCAGCAGTGGGCTTAGATCGAATGAAAAACTGTTTTTT. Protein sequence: CASSGLRSNEKLFF.

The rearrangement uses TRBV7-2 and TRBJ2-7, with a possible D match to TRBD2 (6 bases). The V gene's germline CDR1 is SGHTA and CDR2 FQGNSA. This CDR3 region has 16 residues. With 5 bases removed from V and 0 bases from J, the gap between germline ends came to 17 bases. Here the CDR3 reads CASSRVAAMSSYEQYF. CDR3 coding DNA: TGTGCCAGCAGCCGTGTAGCGGCCATGAGCTCCTACGAGCAGTACTTC.

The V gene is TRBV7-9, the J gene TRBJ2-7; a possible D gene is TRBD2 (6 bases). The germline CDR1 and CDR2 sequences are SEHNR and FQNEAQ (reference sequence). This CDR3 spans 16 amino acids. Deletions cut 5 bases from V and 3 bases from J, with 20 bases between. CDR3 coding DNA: TGTGCCAGCAGCCCTTCTCCCAGCGGGCCATACTACGAGCAGTACTTC. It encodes CASSPSPSGPYYEQYF.

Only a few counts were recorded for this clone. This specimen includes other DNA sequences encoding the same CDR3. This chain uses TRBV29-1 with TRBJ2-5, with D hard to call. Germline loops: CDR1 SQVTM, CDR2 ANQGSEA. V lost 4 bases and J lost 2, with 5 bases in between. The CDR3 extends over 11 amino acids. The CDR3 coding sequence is TGCAGCGTTGCAGCACAAGAGACCCAGTACTTC. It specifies CSVAAQETQYF.

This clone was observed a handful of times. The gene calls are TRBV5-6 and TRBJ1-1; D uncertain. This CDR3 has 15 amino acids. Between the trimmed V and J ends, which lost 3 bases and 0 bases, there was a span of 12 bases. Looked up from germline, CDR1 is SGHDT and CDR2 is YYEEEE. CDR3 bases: TGTGCCAGCAGCTATCGGCGCGGGATGAACACTGAAGCTTTCTTT. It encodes CASSYRRGMNTEAFF.

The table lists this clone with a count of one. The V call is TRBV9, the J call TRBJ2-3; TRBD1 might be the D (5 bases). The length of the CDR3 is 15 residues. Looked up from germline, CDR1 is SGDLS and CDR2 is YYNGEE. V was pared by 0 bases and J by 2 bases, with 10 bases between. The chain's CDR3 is CASSVGTTYTDTQYF. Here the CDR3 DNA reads TGTGCCAGCAGCGTAGGGACAACTTACACAGATACGCAGTATTTT. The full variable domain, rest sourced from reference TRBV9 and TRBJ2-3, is DSGVTQTPKHLITATGQRVTLRCSPRSGDLSVYWYQQSLDQGLQFLIQYYNGEERAKGNILERFSAQQFPDLHSELNLSSLELGDSALYFCASSVGTTYTDTQYFGPGTRLTVL.

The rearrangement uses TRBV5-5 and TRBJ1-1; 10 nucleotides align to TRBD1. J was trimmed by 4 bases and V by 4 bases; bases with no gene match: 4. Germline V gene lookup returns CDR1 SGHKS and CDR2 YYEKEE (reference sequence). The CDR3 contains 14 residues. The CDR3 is CASSGDRGITEAFF. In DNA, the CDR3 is TGTGCCAGCAGCGGGGACAGGGGAATCACTGAAGCTTTCTTT.

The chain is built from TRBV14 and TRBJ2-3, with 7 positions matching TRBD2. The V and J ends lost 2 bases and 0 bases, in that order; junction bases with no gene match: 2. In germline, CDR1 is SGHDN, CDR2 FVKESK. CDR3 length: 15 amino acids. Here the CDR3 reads CASSQNSGSTDTQYF. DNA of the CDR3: TGTGCCAGCAGCCAAAATAGCGGGAGCACAGATACGCAGTATTTT.

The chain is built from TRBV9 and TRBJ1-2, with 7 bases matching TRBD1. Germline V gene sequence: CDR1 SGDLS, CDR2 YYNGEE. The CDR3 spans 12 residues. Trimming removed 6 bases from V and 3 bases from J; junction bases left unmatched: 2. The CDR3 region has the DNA TGTGCCAGCAACAGGGGTGACTATGGCTACACCTTC. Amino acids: CASNRGDYGYTF. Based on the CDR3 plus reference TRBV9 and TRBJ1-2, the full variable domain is DSGVTQTPKHLITATGQRVTLRCSPRSGDLSVYWYQQSLDQGLQFLIQYYNGEERAKGNILERFSAQQFPDLHSELNLSSLELGDSALYFCASNRGDYGYTFGSGTRLTVV.

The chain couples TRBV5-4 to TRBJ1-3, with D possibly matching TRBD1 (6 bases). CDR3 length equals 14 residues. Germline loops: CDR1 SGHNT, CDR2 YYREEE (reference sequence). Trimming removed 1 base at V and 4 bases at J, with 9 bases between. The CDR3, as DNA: TGTGCCAGCAGCTTGCTCGGGACAGGAAACACCATATATTTT. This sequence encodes CASSLLGTGNTIYF.